The entry below describes one T cell receptor (beta chain). Sequenced by immunoSEQ multiplex PCR; TCRdb stores in-frame clones only, minus some. The sample has some 130,000 clones; about 72% are singletons. This specimen comes from a study of blood T cell repertoires in COVID-19. Study at large: Donors in the United States, Italy and Spain gave samples during acute or convalescent COVID-19.

Per germline, CDR1 LNHDA and CDR2 SQIVND (reference sequence). The CDR3 length is 15 residues. V was cut by 2 bases and J by 2 bases, with 10 bases left in between. The gene calls are TRBV19 and TRBJ2-1, with D perhaps matching TRBD1 (5 bases). Specimen: peripheral blood. This receptor was identified in a man in his sixties who had recovered from COVID-19. CDR3: CASSISQGTYNEQFF. CDR3 nucleotide sequence: TGTGCCAGTAGTATATCTCAGGGCACCTACAATGAGCAGTTCTTC.